One sample yielded the 7 T cell receptor beta chains listed below, sequenced in a study of beta chain features in type 1 diabetes. Since all of the isolated RNA was reverse transcribed, expressed TCRB transcripts were what got sequenced. Produced via immunoSEQ multiplex PCR; TCRdb's table is partial and in-frame only. The sample consists of 150,000 to 160,000 clones, roughly 11% of them appearing once. Sequencing was performed on central memory CD4+ T cells from blood. The receptors here all came from a man between 18 and 29 years old in good health.

V usage is TRBV6-5 and J usage is TRBJ1-2; 7 bases match TRBD1. The trim removed 3 bases at V and 8 bases at J, leaving 9 bases unmatched. The CDR3 extends over 14 amino acids. Germline loops: CDR1 MNHEY, CDR2 SVGAGI. Here the CDR3 DNA reads TGTGCCAGCAGTTATGACAGGGTCCAGGGCGGCTACACCTTC. Translation gives CASSYDRVQGGYTF.

CDR3 DNA: TGTGCTAGTGGTTTCGGCACAGGGCAGCCCCAGCATTTT. Translated, it gives CASGFGTGQPQHF. This chain connects TRBV12-5 to TRBJ1-5; perhaps TRBD1 as D (6 bases). Trimming stripped 3 bases from V and 7 bases from J, with 10 bases between. Germline lookup yields CDR1 LGHNT and CDR2 FRNRAP. This CDR3 has 13 residues.

This clone has a handful of counts. This chain uses TRBV28 with TRBJ1-1; D remains ambiguous. The CDR3 sequence is 11 residues long. Germline V gene lookup returns CDR1 MDHEN and CDR2 SYDVKM. Deletions cut 1 base from V and 4 bases from J, with 1 base between. CDR3 loop: CASSLFTEAFF. The CDR3 bases are TGTGCCAGCAGTTTATTCACTGAAGCTTTCTTT.

On this clone: The same CDR3 can be traced to other DNA sequences in this sample. This chain joins TRBV6-6 and TRBJ1-1; tentative D call: TRBD1 (5 bases). The CDR3 has 13 residues. The germline CDR1 and CDR2 sequences are MNHNY and SVGAGI (reference sequence). Trimming removed 0 bases at V and 5 bases at J, with 7 bases between. The CDR3 DNA reads TGTGCCAGCAGTTACTCAGAGGGGACTGAAGCTTTCTTT. This encodes CASSYSEGTEAFF.

The gene calls are TRBV5-1 and TRBJ2-1; possible D gene TRBD2, 6 bases. The V gene lost 4 bases and the J gene lost 5 bases, with 28 bases spanning the gap. CDR1 is SGHRS, CDR2 YFSETQ, per germline. The CDR3 sequence is 19 residues long. CDR3: CASSLTRKSRDSINNEQFF. The CDR3 DNA follows: TGCGCCAGCAGCCTGACACGGAAAAGCCGGGACTCAATTAACAATGAGCAGTTCTTC. Full variable domain (rest looked up from reference TRBV5-1 and TRBJ2-1): KAGVTQTPRYLIKTRGQQVTLSCSPISGHRSVSWYQQTPGQGLQFLFEYFSETQRNKGNFPGRFSGRQFSNSRSEMNVSTLELGDSALYLCASSLTRKSRDSINNEQFFGPGTRLTVL.

The chain is built from TRBV2 and TRBJ2-6; D may be TRBD1 (5 bases). CDR1 and CDR2 (germline): SNHLY, FYNNEI. The CDR3 is made up of 15 amino acids. The ends were cut back, 6 bases at V and 2 bases at J, with 11 bases in the middle. The CDR3 protein is CASRGSRAGANVLTF. The CDR3, as DNA: TGTGCCAGCAGGGGCTCCAGGGCTGGGGCCAACGTCCTGACTTTC.

This clone was found many times. The chain links TRBV28 to TRBJ2-7; perhaps TRBD1 as D (6 bases). This CDR3 has 13 amino acids. The germline V gene encodes CDR1 MDHEN and CDR2 SYDVKM. Between the trimmed V and J ends, which lost 7 bases and 5 bases, there was a span of 15 bases. CDR3 sequence (DNA): TGTGCCAGCATCACACAGGGAATTGACGAGCAGTACTTC. This encodes CASITQGIDEQYF.